This TCR beta chain was retrieved from a study of blood T cell repertoires in COVID-19. Overall study context: Whether acute or convalescent, the COVID-19 samples came from the United States, Italy and Spain. Sources were T cells, B-cell-depleted T cells, or PBMCs; the material itself was cDNA or gDNA.

Germline V gene data show CDR1 as SGHTA and CDR2 as FQGNSA. There are 14 residues in the CDR3. V dropped 2 bases and J dropped 0 bases, with 8 bases sitting between them. Authors' processing steps: Estimation of nucleated cell counts relied on the amplification of reference gene primers. Data came from immunoSEQ multiplex PCR; TCRdb stores just in-frame clones and leaves some out. That table supplies the V and J calls and clone size; D and trimming were determined from the DNA. There are roughly 170,000 clones in the sample; roughly 90% occur only once, and under 25% lies in the top ten. J is TRBJ2-7 and V is TRBV7-2; D is unclear. Sequencing input: peripheral blood. This sequence was found in a man aged 65 to 79 with active or convalescent COVID-19. The CDR3 region is CASSLWSSSYEQYF. DNA of the CDR3: TGTGCCAGCAGCTTATGGAGCAGCTCCTACGAGCAGTACTTC.